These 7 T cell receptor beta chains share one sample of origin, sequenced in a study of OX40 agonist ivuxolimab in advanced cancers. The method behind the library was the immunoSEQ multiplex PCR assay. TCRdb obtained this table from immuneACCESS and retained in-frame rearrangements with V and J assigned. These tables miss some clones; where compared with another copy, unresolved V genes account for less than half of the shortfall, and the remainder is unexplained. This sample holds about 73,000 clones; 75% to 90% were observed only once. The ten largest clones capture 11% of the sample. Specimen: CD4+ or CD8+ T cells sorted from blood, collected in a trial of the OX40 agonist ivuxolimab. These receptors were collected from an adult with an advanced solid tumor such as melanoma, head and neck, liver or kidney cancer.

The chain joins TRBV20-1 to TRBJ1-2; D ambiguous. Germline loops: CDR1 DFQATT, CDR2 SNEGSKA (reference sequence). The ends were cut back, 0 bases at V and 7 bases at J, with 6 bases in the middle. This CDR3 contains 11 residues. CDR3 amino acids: CSARDAFGYTF. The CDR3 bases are TGCAGTGCTAGAGATGCCTTTGGCTACACCTTC.

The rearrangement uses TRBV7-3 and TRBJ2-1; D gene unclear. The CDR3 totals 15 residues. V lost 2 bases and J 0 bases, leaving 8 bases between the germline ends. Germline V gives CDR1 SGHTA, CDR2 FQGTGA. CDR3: CASSLVASSYNEQFF. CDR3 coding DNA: TGTGCCAGCAGCTTAGTAGCTAGCTCCTACAATGAGCAGTTCTTC.

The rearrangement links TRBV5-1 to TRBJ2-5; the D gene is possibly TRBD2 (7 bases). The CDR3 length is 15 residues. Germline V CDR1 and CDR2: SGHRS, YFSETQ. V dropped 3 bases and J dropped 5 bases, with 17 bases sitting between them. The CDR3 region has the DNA TGCGCCAGCAGCTCTGGCGGGGGCCTCTCCGAGACCCAGTACTTC. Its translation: CASSSGGGLSETQYF.

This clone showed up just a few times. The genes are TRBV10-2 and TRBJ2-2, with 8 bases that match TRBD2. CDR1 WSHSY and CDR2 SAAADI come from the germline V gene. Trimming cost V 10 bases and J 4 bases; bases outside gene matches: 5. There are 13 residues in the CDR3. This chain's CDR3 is CATRGGVTGELFF. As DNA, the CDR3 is TGCGCCACCCGGGGGGGAGTCACCGGGGAGCTGTTTTTT.

In DNA form, the CDR3 reads TGTGCCAGTATTGAGCTGGGGGCAATGGATCAGCCCCAGCATTTT. As protein: CASIELGAMDQPQHF. V gene TRBV19 combines with J gene TRBJ1-5; TRBD1 might be the D (6 bases). This CDR3 is 15 amino acids long. CDR1 is LNHDA and CDR2 is SQIVND in the germline V gene (reference sequence). Trimming removed 7 bases at V and 5 bases at J, with 18 bases between.

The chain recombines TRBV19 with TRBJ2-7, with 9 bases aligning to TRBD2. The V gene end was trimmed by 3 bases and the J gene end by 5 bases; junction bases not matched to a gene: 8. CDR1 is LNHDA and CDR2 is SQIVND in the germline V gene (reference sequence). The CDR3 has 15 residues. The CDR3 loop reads CASSIGGRALDEQYF. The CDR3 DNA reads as TGTGCCAGTAGTATCGGCGGGAGGGCCCTCGACGAGCAGTACTTC.

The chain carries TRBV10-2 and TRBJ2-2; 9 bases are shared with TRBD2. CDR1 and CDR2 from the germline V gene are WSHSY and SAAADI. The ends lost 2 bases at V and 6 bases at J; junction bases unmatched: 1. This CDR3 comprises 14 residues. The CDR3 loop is CASSEAGGPGELFF. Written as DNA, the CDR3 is TGCGCCAGCAGTGAGGCGGGAGGGCCCGGGGAGCTGTTTTTT.